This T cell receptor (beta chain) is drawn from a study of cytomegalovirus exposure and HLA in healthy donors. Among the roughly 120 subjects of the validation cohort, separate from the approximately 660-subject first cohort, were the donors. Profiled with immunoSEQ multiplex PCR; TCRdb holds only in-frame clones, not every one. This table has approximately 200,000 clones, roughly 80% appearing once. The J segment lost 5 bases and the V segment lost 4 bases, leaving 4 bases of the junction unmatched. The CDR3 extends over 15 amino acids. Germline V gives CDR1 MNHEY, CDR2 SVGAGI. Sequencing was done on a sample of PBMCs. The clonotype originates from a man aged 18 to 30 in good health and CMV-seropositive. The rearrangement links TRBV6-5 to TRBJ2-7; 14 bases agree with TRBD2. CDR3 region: CASSSVTSGRDEQYF. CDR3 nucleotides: TGTGCCAGCAGTTCAGTGACTAGCGGGAGGGACGAGCAGTACTTC.